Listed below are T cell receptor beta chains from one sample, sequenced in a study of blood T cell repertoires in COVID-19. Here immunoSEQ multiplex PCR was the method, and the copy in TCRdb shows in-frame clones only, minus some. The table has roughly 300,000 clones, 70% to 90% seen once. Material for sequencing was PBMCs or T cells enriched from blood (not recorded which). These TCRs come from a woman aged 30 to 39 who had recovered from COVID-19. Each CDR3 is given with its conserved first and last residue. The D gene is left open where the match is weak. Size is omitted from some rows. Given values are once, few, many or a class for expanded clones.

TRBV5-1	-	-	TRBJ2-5	CASSLSGGWQETQYF	TGCGCCAGCAGCTTGTCGGGTGGTTGGCAAGAGACCCAGTACTTC
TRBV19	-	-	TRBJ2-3	CASGDGGRTDTQYF	TGTGCCAGTGGTGACGGGGGGCGCACAGATACGCAGTATTTT
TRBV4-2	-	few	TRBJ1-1	CASSQDPGNTEAFF	TGTGCCAGCAGCCAAGATCCAGGGAACACTGAAGCTTTCTTT
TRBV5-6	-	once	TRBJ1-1	CASSWTPQNTEAFF	TGTGCCAGCAGCTGGACACCCCAGAACACTGAAGCTTTCTTT
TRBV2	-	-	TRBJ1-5	CASSIMDSPNQPQHF	TGTGCCAGCAGTATAATGGACAGTCCCAATCAGCCCCAGCATTTT
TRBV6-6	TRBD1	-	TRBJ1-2	CASSYVARGLGYGYTF	TGTGCCAGCAGTTACGTCGCCAGGGGGTTAGGGTATGGCTACACCTTC
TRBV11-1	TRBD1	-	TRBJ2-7	CASSPNQGAYEQYF	TGTGCCAGCAGCCCCAACCAGGGGGCCTACGAGCAGTACTTC
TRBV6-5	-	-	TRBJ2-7	CASSYYSSYEQYF	TGTGCCAGCAGTTACTACTCCTCCTACGAGCAGTACTTC
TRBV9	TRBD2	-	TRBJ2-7	CASSVDSGPSYEQYF	TGTGCCAGCAGCGTAGATAGCGGGCCTTCCTACGAGCAGTACTTC
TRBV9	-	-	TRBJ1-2	CASSTNSQRQEEDTYGYTF	TGTGCCAGCAGCACTAACTCCCAACGACAGGAGGAGGATACCTATGGCTACACCTTC
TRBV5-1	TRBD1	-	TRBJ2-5	CASSLLDRGLETQYF	TGCGCCAGCAGCTTGCTGGACAGGGGCTTGGAGACCCAGTACTTC
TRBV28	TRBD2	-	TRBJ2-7	CASRILRDPGGEQYF	TGTGCCAGCAGAATACTCCGGGACCCGGGAGGGGAGCAGTACTTC
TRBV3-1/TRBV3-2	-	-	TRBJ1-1	CASSPLGGRKTEAFF	TGTGCCAGCAGCCCTTTGGGGGGGCGAAAGACTGAAGCTTTCTTT
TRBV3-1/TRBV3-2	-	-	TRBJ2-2	CASSHWKVASRGTGELFF	TGTGCCAGCAGCCATTGGAAGGTGGCTAGTAGGGGAACCGGGGAGCTGTTTTTT
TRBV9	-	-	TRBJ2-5	CASSVEPGIGETQYF	TGTGCCAGCAGCGTAGAACCGGGGATCGGGGAGACCCAGTACTTC
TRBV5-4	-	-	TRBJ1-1	CASSFPNDMNTEAFF	TGTGCCAGCAGCTTCCCAAACGACATGAACACTGAAGCTTTCTTT
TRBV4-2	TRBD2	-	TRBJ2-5	CASSQSGLAGEETQYF	TGTGCCAGCAGCCAATCGGGACTAGCGGGGGAAGAGACCCAGTACTTC
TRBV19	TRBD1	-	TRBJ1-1	CASSMQGANTEAFF	TGTGCCAGTAGTATGCAGGGGGCGAACACTGAAGCTTTCTTT
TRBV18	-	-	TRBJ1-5	CASSPGTSNQPQHF	TGTGCCAGCTCACCCGGGACAAGCAATCAGCCCCAGCATTTT
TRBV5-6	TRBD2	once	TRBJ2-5	CASSLELAGGPLGETQYF	TGTGCCAGCAGCTTGGAGTTAGCGGGGGGCCCTCTGGGGGAGACCCAGTACTTC
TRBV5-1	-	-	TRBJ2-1	CASSLQLEAEQFF	TGCGCCAGCAGCTTGCAACTAGAGGCTGAGCAGTTCTTC
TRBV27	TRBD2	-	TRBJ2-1	CASSFPGGAAFF	TGTGCCAGCAGTTTCCCGGGGGGGGCGGCATTCTTC
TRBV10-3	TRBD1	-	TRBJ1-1	CAISSRQGGGMNTEAFF	TGTGCCATCAGCTCCCGACAGGGGGGGGGAATGAACACTGAAGCTTTCTTT
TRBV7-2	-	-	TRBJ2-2	CASSLVLEQGGTGELFF	TGTGCCAGCAGCTTAGTGTTGGAACAGGGCGGCACCGGGGAGCTGTTTTTT
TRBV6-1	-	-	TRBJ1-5	CASSEARQGLQPQHF	TGTGCCAGCAGTGAAGCGCGCCAGGGACTTCAGCCCCAGCATTTT
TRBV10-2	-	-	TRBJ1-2	CASSEGGASADYGYTF	TGCGCCAGCAGTGAGGGGGGGGCATCGGCGGACTATGGCTACACCTTC
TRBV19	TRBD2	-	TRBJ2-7	CASSPSGGSYEQYF	TGTGCCAGTAGTCCTAGCGGGGGGTCCTACGAGCAGTACTTC